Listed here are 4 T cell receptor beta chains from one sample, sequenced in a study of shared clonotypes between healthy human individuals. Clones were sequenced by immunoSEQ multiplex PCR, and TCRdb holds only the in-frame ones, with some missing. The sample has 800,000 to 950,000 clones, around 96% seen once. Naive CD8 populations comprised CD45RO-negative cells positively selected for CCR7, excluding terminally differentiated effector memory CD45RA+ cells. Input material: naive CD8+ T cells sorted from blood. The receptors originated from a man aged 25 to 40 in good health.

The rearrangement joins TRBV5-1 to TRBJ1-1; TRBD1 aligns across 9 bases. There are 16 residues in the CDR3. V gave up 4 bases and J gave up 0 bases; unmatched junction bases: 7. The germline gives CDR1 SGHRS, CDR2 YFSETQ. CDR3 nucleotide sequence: TGCGCCAGCAGCACCCGGGACAGGGCGGTGAACACTGAAGCTTTCTTT. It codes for CASSTRDRAVNTEAFF. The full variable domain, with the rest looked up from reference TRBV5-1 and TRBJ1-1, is KAGVTQTPRYLIKTRGQQVTLSCSPISGHRSVSWYQQTPGQGLQFLFEYFSETQRNKGNFPGRFSGRQFSNSRSEMNVSTLELGDSALYLCASSTRDRAVNTEAFFGQGTRLTVV.

CDR3 in amino acids: CASSSGGLGPYNEQFF. CDR3 DNA: TGTGCCAGCAGCTCGGGGGGACTGGGGCCTTACAATGAGCAGTTCTTC. The rearrangement joins TRBV5-6 to TRBJ2-1; 7 bases agree with TRBD2. J gave up 4 bases and V 3 bases, and 10 bases lay outside the gene matches. This CDR3 contains 16 residues. Germline CDR1 reads SGHDT; CDR2 reads YYEEEE.

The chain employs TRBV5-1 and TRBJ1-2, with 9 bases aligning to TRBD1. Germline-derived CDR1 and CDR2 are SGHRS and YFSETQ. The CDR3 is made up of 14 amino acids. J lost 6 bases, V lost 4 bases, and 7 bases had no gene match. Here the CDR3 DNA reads TGCGCCAGCAGCAGGACAGGGGCCCTCAATGGCTACACCTTC. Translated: CASSRTGALNGYTF.

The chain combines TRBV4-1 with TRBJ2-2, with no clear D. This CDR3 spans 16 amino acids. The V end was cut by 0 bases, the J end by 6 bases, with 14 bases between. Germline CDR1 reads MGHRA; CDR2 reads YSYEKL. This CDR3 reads CASSQDFVEASGELFF. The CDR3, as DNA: TGCGCCAGCAGCCAAGATTTTGTTGAAGCATCCGGGGAGCTGTTTTTT.